This is a list of T cell receptor beta chains from one sample in a study of blood T cell repertoires in COVID-19. The assay was immunoSEQ multiplex PCR, and TCRdb's table has in-frame clones only and misses some. The table has about 18,000 clones, about 87% seen once. What was sequenced was PBMCs or T cells enriched from blood (not recorded which). These receptors were obtained from a woman aged 25-40 years who had recovered from COVID-19. The CDR3 runs from the conserved cysteine through the conserved F or W. A D gene is named only where the DNA matches it firmly. Rows give clone size only sometimes, using once, few, many, or a class for an expanded clone.

>NA|TRBV27|TRBD2|14|TRBJ2-7
TGTGCCAGCAGAACAGGGACTAGCATACACGAGCAGTACTTC
CASRTGTSIHEQYF
>NA|TRBV3-1/TRBV3-2|TRBD2|16|TRBJ2-1
TGTGCCAGCAGCGGGGAGCGTAGCGGGGGTGGTGATGAGCAGTTCTTC
CASSGERSGGGDEQFF
>NA|TRBV19|NA|15|TRBJ1-1
TGTGCCAGTAGTATAGATCCGGTACCAAACACTGAAGCTTTCTTT
CASSIDPVPNTEAFF
>NA|TRBV5-6|NA|15|TRBJ1-1
TGTGCCAGCAGCTCACGGGACTCCTTGAACACTGAAGCTTTCTTT
CASSSRDSLNTEAFF
>NA|TRBV5-1|NA|15|TRBJ1-2
TGCGCCAGCAGCCTCGACGGCGGGGATAACTATGGCTACACCTTC
CASSLDGGDNYGYTF
>NA|TRBV19|TRBD1|15|TRBJ2-5
TGTGCCAGTAGTAGGCGGGACAGGGGGCAGGAGACCCAGTACTTC
CASSRRDRGQETQYF
>once|TRBV24-1|NA|16|TRBJ1-2
TGTGCCACCAGTGAGCCGAGCCCCCGGGGAGGGTACGGCTACACCTTC
CATSEPSPRGGYGYTF
>NA|TRBV7-6|TRBD2|12|TRBJ2-3
TGTGCCAGCAGCTTAGAAGCGGGGAATAGTTATTTT
CASSLEAGNSYF
>NA|TRBV19|NA|15|TRBJ2-7
TGTGCCAGTAGTATAGGCCCAGAACCGATCTACGAGCAGTACTTC
CASSIGPEPIYEQYF
>few|TRBV24-1|NA|13|TRBJ1-5
TGTGCCACCAGTGAAACTGCGTCTCAGCCCCAGCATTTT
CATSETASQPQHF
>NA|TRBV3-1/TRBV3-2|TRBD2|17|TRBJ2-5
TGTGCCAGCAGCCAAGATCCCCTAGCGGGGGGGCAGGAGACCCAGTACTTC
CASSQDPLAGGQETQYF
>NA|TRBV2|NA|14|TRBJ1-2
TGTGCCAGGGCCTGGGCAGGGTCAAACTATGGCTACACCTTC
CARAWAGSNYGYTF
>NA|TRBV4-3|NA|14|TRBJ1-2
TGCGCCAGCAGCCAAGACAGGGGACCCTATGGCTACACCTTC
CASSQDRGPYGYTF
>NA|TRBV18|NA|14|TRBJ1-2
TGTGCCAGCTCACCTACCGGCTCGGGGGATGGCTACACCTTC
CASSPTGSGDGYTF
>NA|TRBV18|NA|16|TRBJ1-2
TGTGCCAGCTCACAGTCGACGGGGATCACAGACTATGGCTACACCTTC
CASSQSTGITDYGYTF
>NA|TRBV20-1|NA|12|TRBJ2-5
TGCAGTGCTAGTGGGCAGAAAGAGACCCAGTACTTC
CSASGQKETQYF
>NA|TRBV6-6|TRBD2|13|TRBJ2-7
TGTGCCAGCAGTTACGTAGCGGGGAACGAGCAGTACTTC
CASSYVAGNEQYF
>NA|TRBV3-1/TRBV3-2|NA|16|TRBJ1-6
TGTGCCAGCAGCCGAACAGGGAGCTCCTATAATTCACCCCTCCACTTT
CASSRTGSSYNSPLHF
>medium-sized|TRBV27|TRBD1|15|TRBJ1-2
TGTGCCAGCAAGGGGACAGGGGATCCACGCTATGGCTACACCTTC
CASKGTGDPRYGYTF
>NA|TRBV9|TRBD1|16|TRBJ1-2
TGTGCCAGCAGCGTCCATGGGACAGGGGGTTTCTATGGCTACACCTTC
CASSVHGTGGFYGYTF
>NA|TRBV28|NA|17|TRBJ1-2
TGTGCCAGCAGTTTAGGTAGTCCAGGGCTGATCTCCTATGGCTACACCTTC
CASSLGSPGLISYGYTF
>NA|TRBV6-1|NA|13|TRBJ2-1
TGTGCCAGCAGTGAACAGATTTACAATGAGCAGTTCTTC
CASSEQIYNEQFF
>NA|TRBV19|NA|12|TRBJ1-5
TGTGCCAGTAGTTACAGGGATCAGCCCCAGCATTTT
CASSYRDQPQHF
>NA|TRBV25-1|NA|13|TRBJ2-7
TGTGCCAGCAGTGAATATTTTGAGGGCGAGCAGTACTTC
CASSEYFEGEQYF
>NA|TRBV28|TRBD1|12|TRBJ2-1
TGTGCCAGCAGTAGAGGGACAGACAGGCAGTTCTTC
CASSRGTDRQFF
>NA|TRBV10-3|NA|13|TRBJ1-1
TGTGCCATCAGTTCGCTCCCGGGAACTGAAGCTTTCTTT
CAISSLPGTEAFF
>NA|TRBV6-5|NA|13|TRBJ1-5
TGTGCCAGCACCAGACAGCTCAATCAGCCCCAGCATTTT
CASTRQLNQPQHF
>NA|TRBV20-1|NA|11|TRBJ1-2
TGCAGTGCTACGGACAGCTATGGCTACACCTTC
CSATDSYGYTF
>NA|TRBV5-4|TRBD1|15|TRBJ1-2
TGTGCCAGCAGACGCCACGGGACAGCCGACTATGGCTACACCTTC
CASRRHGTADYGYTF
>NA|TRBV30|NA|13|TRBJ1-1
TGTGCCTGGAGTGCGGGATTGAACACTGAAGCTTTCTTT
CAWSAGLNTEAFF
>NA|TRBV6-6|NA|16|TRBJ2-7
TGTGCCAGCAGTCCCCCGAGGAGGGAAATATCCTACGAGCAGTACTTC
CASSPPRREISYEQYF
>NA|TRBV30|TRBD1|14|TRBJ1-2
TGTGCCTGGAGTGGGGACAGGGAGTACTATGGCTACACCTTC
CAWSGDREYYGYTF
>NA|TRBV29-1|NA|11|TRBJ1-6
TGCAGCGTTGAAATAGCCGGACCCCTCCACTTT
CSVEIAGPLHF
>once|TRBV11-2|NA|15|TRBJ1-3
TGTGCCAGTGCCCGCGGACAGCTCGCTGGAAACACCATATATTTT
CASARGQLAGNTIYF
>few|TRBV29-1|TRBD1|15|TRBJ2-1
TGCAGCGCCCACGGCCCCCGGACAGGGTCCAATGAGCAGTTCTTC
CSAHGPRTGSNEQFF
>NA|TRBV11-3|TRBD2|16|TRBJ2-3
TGTGCCAGCAGCTTAGATGGACTAGCGGGGATGGATACGCAGTATTTT
CASSLDGLAGMDTQYF
>NA|TRBV6-5|TRBD1|14|TRBJ2-7
TGTGCCAGCAGTTACGGGCAGGGGGCGTACGAGCAGTACTTC
CASSYGQGAYEQYF
>NA|TRBV14|NA|13|TRBJ1-2
TGTGCCAGCAGCCCCTTAGTTCGGGATGGCTACACCTTC
CASSPLVRDGYTF
>NA|TRBV3-1/TRBV3-2|NA|15|TRBJ1-1
TGTGCCAGCAGCCAAGTTCTTCAGGCGCACACTGAAGCTTTCTTT
CASSQVLQAHTEAFF
>once|TRBV30|NA|13|TRBJ2-7
TGTGCCTGGGGGGACGGGGTCGCCTACGAGCAGTACTTC
CAWGDGVAYEQYF